These 27 T cell receptor beta chains share one sample of origin, sequenced in a study of blood T cell repertoires in COVID-19. Clones were sequenced by immunoSEQ multiplex PCR, and TCRdb holds only the in-frame ones, with some missing. This sample has under 85,000 clones; 85% occur once, and the top ten carry around 3.2%. The specimen sequenced was peripheral blood. The receptors were gathered from a man of 80 years or more with acute or convalescent COVID-19.

The V gene is TRBV12-5, the J gene TRBJ2-2; D call uncertain. This CDR3 has 16 residues. The V end was cut by 7 bases, the J end by 1 base, with 16 bases between. Germline loops: CDR1 LGHNT, CDR2 FRNRAP. The chain's CDR3 is CASAPAPAGNTGELFF. The CDR3 region has the DNA TGTGCTAGTGCCCCAGCCCCCGCAGGGAACACCGGGGAGCTGTTTTTT.

The chain has TRBV7-8 and TRBJ1-3; D might be TRBD1 (5 bases). The CDR3 spans 17 residues. The V end lost 2 bases, the J end lost 3 bases, and 17 bases lay between the germline ends. Germline assignment: CDR1 SGHVS and CDR2 FQNEAQ. CDR3 residues: CASSLTSSSRGGNTIYF. In DNA form, the CDR3 reads TGTGCCAGCAGCTTAACATCGTCGAGTAGGGGTGGAAACACCATATATTTT.

The CDR3 bases are TGTGCCAGCTCACCAAGACTAGCGGGAGACTCGAGCTCCTACAATGAGCAGTTCTTC. This codes for CASSPRLAGDSSSYNEQFF. V and J are TRBV18 and TRBJ2-1, with TRBD2 identical over 12 bases. The CDR3 runs to 19 residues. Germline CDR1 reads KGHSH; CDR2 reads LQKENI. V trimming: 2 bases; J trimming: 0 bases; junction bases outside the gene matches: 8.

The chain combines TRBV6-5 with TRBJ1-1; TRBD1 matches 9 bases. J gave up 8 bases and V 0 bases, and 7 bases lay outside the gene matches. From germline, CDR1 is MNHEY and CDR2 SVGAGI. This CDR3 has 15 amino acids. The CDR3, as DNA: TGTGCCAGCAGTTACTCTGGGACAGGGTCTTGGGAAGCTTTCTTT. The encoded protein is CASSYSGTGSWEAFF.

V gene TRBV5-8 combines with J gene TRBJ2-7, with D maybe TRBD2 (5 bases). CDR1 and CDR2 (germline): SGHTS, YDEGEE. The CDR3 sequence is 11 residues long. Trimming shortened V by 3 bases and J by 11 bases, and 12 bases separated the two germline ends. CDR3 region: CASSSDGVKYF. CDR3 in DNA: TGTGCCAGCAGCTCAGACGGGGTTAAGTACTTC.

V gene TRBV19 combines with J gene TRBJ2-5; 12 bases are shared with TRBD2. With V trimmed by 6 bases and J by 5 bases, 1 base remained unmatched. This CDR3 spans 13 amino acids. Germline-derived CDR1 and CDR2 are LNHDA and SQIVND (reference sequence). The CDR3 sequence: CASRTSGSETQYF. The CDR3 bases are TGTGCCAGTAGGACTAGCGGGAGTGAGACCCAGTACTTC.

The genes are TRBV27 and TRBJ1-4; 9 bases map to TRBD1. V was clipped by 3 bases and J by 8 bases; unmatched bases: 10. The CDR3 length is 16 residues. Germline V gives CDR1 MNHEY, CDR2 SMNVEV (reference sequence). The DNA of the CDR3 is TGTGCCAGCAGTTTGATAACAGGGGGCGAAGGAGAAAAACTGTTTTTT. It yields the protein CASSLITGGEGEKLFF.

This chain links TRBV5-6 with TRBJ1-1; a weak D match, TRBD1 (5 bases). The V gene's germline CDR1 is SGHDT and CDR2 YYEEEE. Trimming pared 0 bases from V and 3 bases from J, leaving 18 bases between. The CDR3 has 17 residues. CDR3 DNA: TGTGCCAGCAGCTTGGAGGAGCGGGGCACTGGGGACACTGAAGCTTTCTTT. Encoded protein: CASSLEERGTGDTEAFF.

The rearrangement uses TRBV29-1 and TRBJ2-7; perhaps TRBD1 as D (6 bases). This CDR3 has 14 residues. CDR1 and CDR2 (germline): SQVTM, ANQGSEA. The ends were cut back, 4 bases at V and 6 bases at J, with 19 bases in the middle. CDR3 region: CSVGVARTAREQYF. DNA for the CDR3: TGCAGCGTTGGGGTAGCCCGGACAGCCCGCGAGCAGTACTTC.

The genes are TRBV12-3 or TRBV12-4 and TRBJ1-3; TRBD1 agrees at 7 bases. The CDR3 spans 13 residues. The V gene end was trimmed by 5 bases and the J gene end by 2 bases; junction bases not matched to a gene: 0. The CDR3 here is CASSGQAGNTIYF. The CDR3 DNA follows: TGTGCCAGCAGTGGACAGGCTGGAAACACCATATATTTT.

The chain uses TRBV7-9 and TRBJ2-6; unclear D gene. There are 15 residues in the CDR3. Germline V CDR1 and CDR2: SEHNR, FQNEAQ (reference sequence). Between the trimmed V and J ends, which lost 5 bases and 0 bases, there was a span of 8 bases. The CDR3 spells CASSHSSSGANVLTF. The CDR3 DNA sequence: TGTGCCAGCAGCCACTCTAGCTCTGGGGCCAACGTCCTGACTTTC.

Comment on this clone: The junction differs from germline at one of its ends, possibly a read error. This chain links TRBV19 with TRBJ2-1; TRBD2 agrees at 13 bases. Per the germline V gene, CDR1 is LNHDA and CDR2 is SQIVND (reference sequence). The CDR3 sequence is 12 residues long. CDR3 sequence (DNA): TGTGCCATCGGACTAGCGGGAGCATTCAAGATCTTC. This translates into CAIGLAGAFKIF.

The chain couples TRBV2 to TRBJ1-5, with 7 bases fitting TRBD1. Trimming at V came to 7 bases and at J to 3 bases, leaving 9 bases not matched to a gene. The CDR3 totals 15 residues. CDR1 and CDR2 (germline): SNHLY, FYNNEI. Here the CDR3 reads CASKRDSQSNQPQHF. CDR3 DNA sequence: TGTGCCAGCAAAAGGGACAGCCAGTCCAATCAGCCCCAGCATTTT.

In nucleotides, the CDR3 is TGTGCCAGCAGCGGGCAAAAGGATCAGCCCCAGCATTTT. It specifies CASSGQKDQPQHF. The rearrangement links TRBV21-1 to TRBJ1-5; TRBD1, the D gene given by the table, was not confirmed from the DNA. TRBV21-1 represents a pseudogene. This CDR3 spans 13 amino acids.

This clone was detected only once. V usage is TRBV9 and J usage is TRBJ2-5, with TRBD2 identical over 16 bases. CDR3 size: 16 residues. Looked up from germline, CDR1 is SGDLS and CDR2 is YYNGEE. Germline trimming cut 3 bases from V and 5 bases from J; bases unmatched to any gene: 4. As DNA, the CDR3 is TGTGCCAGCAGCGCCGGGACTAGCGGGAGGGGGGAGACCCAGTACTTC. It codes for CASSAGTSGRGETQYF.

This chain links TRBV6-5 with TRBJ2-1; tentatively, D is TRBD1 (6 bases). Germline V gene lookup returns CDR1 MNHEY and CDR2 SVGAGI. The CDR3 runs to 14 residues. V dropped 4 bases and J dropped 8 bases, with 15 bases sitting between them. In DNA form, the CDR3 reads TGTGCCAGCAGTTCCCCCGACAGGAGGTATGAGCAGTTCTTC. Amino acids: CASSSPDRRYEQFF.

V and J are TRBV7-7 and TRBJ2-1; D is possibly TRBD2 (6 bases). The CDR3 is made up of 14 amino acids. Trimming took 4 bases from V and 4 from J, leaving 11 bases between them. Per germline, CDR1 SSHAT and CDR2 FNYEAQ (reference sequence). CDR3 bases: TGTGCCAGCAGCTCCGGGGGACTGTACAATGAGCAGTTCTTC. Its protein is CASSSGGLYNEQFF. The variable domain in full, completed from reference TRBV7-7 and TRBJ2-1, reads GAGVSQSPRYKVTKRGQDVTLRCDPISSHATLYWYQQALGQGPEFLTYFNYEAQPDKSGLPSDRFSAERPEGSISTLTIQRTEQRDSAMYRCASSSGGLYNEQFFGPGTRLTVL.

The rearrangement joins TRBV10-1 to TRBJ2-3; 7 bases are a match to TRBD1. This CDR3 is 14 amino acids long. Germline V lookup: CDR1 WNHNN, CDR2 SYGVQD (reference sequence). V dropped 1 base and J dropped 5; count of bases not matched to a gene: 3. For the CDR3, the DNA is TGCGCCAGCAGTGAGTTGGGACAGAAAGATACGCAGTATTTT. Protein sequence: CASSELGQKDTQYF.

The gene calls are TRBV5-1 and TRBJ2-7; 11 bases align to TRBD2. The CDR3 sequence is 18 residues long. V lost 1 base and J lost 5; bases outside the gene matches: 14. CDR1 and CDR2 from the germline V gene are SGHRS and YFSETQ. The CDR3 sequence: CASSLNKLAGVIVDEQYF. In DNA, the CDR3 is TGCGCCAGCAGCTTGAACAAACTAGCGGGAGTCATTGTTGACGAGCAGTACTTC.

V and J are TRBV29-1 and TRBJ1-1; D not certain. The CDR3 is made up of 13 amino acids. V dropped 0 bases and J dropped 4 bases, with 9 bases sitting between them. Germline V lookup: CDR1 SQVTM, CDR2 ANQGSEA. CDR3 nucleotide sequence: TGCAGCGTTGAAGATTACAGAAGCACTGAAGCTTTCTTT. Residues: CSVEDYRSTEAFF. The full variable domain, rest sourced from reference TRBV29-1 and TRBJ1-1, is SAVISQKPSRDICQRGTSLTIQCQVDSQVTMMFWYRQQPGQSLTLIATANQGSEATYESGFVIDKFPISRPNLTFSTLTVSNMSPEDSSIYLCSVEDYRSTEAFFGQGTRLTVV.

The genes are TRBV11-3 and TRBJ1-1; D gene ambiguous. V lost 2 bases, J lost 5 bases, and 12 bases lay in between. The CDR3 extends over 14 amino acids. CDR1 is SGHNT, CDR2 YENEEA, per germline. The CDR3 region has the DNA TGTGCCAGCAGCTTATACGGGGTAGGAACTGAAGCTTTCTTT. Amino acid sequence: CASSLYGVGTEAFF.

The chain uses TRBV6-5 and TRBJ1-5; D remains ambiguous. Germline CDR1 reads MNHEY; CDR2 reads SVGAGI. Trimming took 6 bases from V and 4 from J, leaving 10 bases between them. The CDR3 sequence is 13 residues long. The CDR3 bases are TGTGCCAGCAGAACCGACTGGAATCAGCCCCAGCATTTT. Its protein is CASRTDWNQPQHF.

The chain is built from TRBV14 and TRBJ2-2, with D maybe TRBD1 (6 bases). The CDR3 has 15 residues. In germline, CDR1 is SGHDN, CDR2 FVKESK. The germline V and J ends were trimmed by 2 bases and 3 bases, with 10 bases remaining between them. The CDR3 here is CASSQLSGDTGELFF. In DNA, the CDR3 is TGTGCCAGCAGCCAATTATCAGGGGACACCGGGGAGCTGTTTTTT.

The sample holds a few counts of this clone. The rearrangement joins TRBV3-1 (or the pseudogene TRBV3-2) to TRBJ1-1; D gene unclear. The CDR3 contains 14 residues. Deletions cut 3 bases from V and 1 base from J, with 9 bases between. From germline, CDR1 is LGHDT and CDR2 YNNKEL (reference sequence). This chain's CDR3 is CASSHLSSNTEAFF. The DNA for the CDR3 is TGTGCCAGCAGCCATCTATCGTCGAACACTGAAGCTTTCTTT.

CDR3 sequence: CASIPPGQGFDRQFF. CDR3 bases: TGTGCCAGCATTCCACCGGGACAGGGGTTTGATCGGCAGTTCTTC. This chain links TRBV6-5 with TRBJ2-1; 10 positions match TRBD1. Germline V gives CDR1 MNHEY, CDR2 SVGAGI. This CDR3 is 15 amino acids long. The ends lost 7 bases at V and 12 bases at J; junction bases unmatched: 15.

CDR3 DNA: TGTGCCAGCAGTAAAGGACAGGGGGCAACTAATGAAAAACTGTTTTTT. Translated, it gives CASSKGQGATNEKLFF. This chain joins TRBV25-1 and TRBJ1-4, with 10 bases fitting TRBD1. Germline V gives CDR1 MGHDK, CDR2 SYGVNS. The CDR3 has 16 amino acids. V trimming: 5 bases; J trimming: 0 bases; junction bases outside the gene matches: 3. The complete variable domain, with remaining parts taken from reference TRBV25-1 and TRBJ1-4, reads EADIYQTPRYLVIGTGKKITLECSQTMGHDKMYWYQQDPGMELHLIHYSYGVNSTEKGDLSSESTVSRIRTEHFPLTLESARPSHTSQYLCASSKGQGATNEKLFFGSGTQLSVL.

The V gene is TRBV24-1, the J gene TRBJ2-7; 9 bases are shared with TRBD1. Germline CDR1 KGHDR, CDR2 SFDVKD. This CDR3 has 15 residues. V lost 1 base, J lost 4 bases, and 4 bases stayed unmatched. DNA for the CDR3: TGTGCCACCAGTGATTTAGGGGACAGGGTATACGAGCAGTACTTC. It is translated as CATSDLGDRVYEQYF.